This is a list of T cell receptor beta chains from one sample in a study of cytomegalovirus exposure and HLA in healthy donors. The repertoire was sequenced with immunoSEQ multiplex PCR; TCRdb's copy has only in-frame clones and lacks some. Of 140,000 or so clones listed, approximately 76% were seen once; the top ten hold about 2%. Input material: PBMCs. The source is a man in his forties in good health and CMV-seronegative. Each CDR3 is given with its conserved first and last residue. A D gene is named only where the DNA matches it firmly. The listing skips clone size in some rows; elsewhere it reads once, few, many or a size class.

v_gene	abundance	j_gene	d_gene	CDR3nt	CDR3aa
TRBV28	once	TRBJ1-5	TRBD1	TGTGCCAGCGGTCAAACACAGGGGGTCCAGCCCCAGCATTTT	CASGQTQGVQPQHF
TRBV6-6	NA	TRBJ2-3	TRBD2	TGTGCCAGCAGTTACCCCCGGGACTACCGTACGCAGTATTTT	CASSYPRDYRTQYF
TRBV6-4	NA	TRBJ1-1	TRBD1	TGTGCCAGCAGTGACGGACAGGGAGGAACTGAAGCTTTCTTT	CASSDGQGGTEAFF
TRBV7-6	NA	TRBJ2-5	TRBD2	TGTGCCAGCAGCCCGGCGGCGGGAGGGGGAGAGACCCAGTACTTC	CASSPAAGGGETQYF
TRBV6-5	NA	TRBJ2-7	NA	TGTGCCAGCAGTTCCCGTAGGAGGGCCATCTCCTACGAGCAGTACTTC	CASSSRRRAISYEQYF
TRBV29-1	NA	TRBJ2-1	TRBD1	TGCAGCGTGGACCACAGGGGGCAAAATGAGCAGTTCTTC	CSVDHRGQNEQFF
TRBV13	NA	TRBJ2-1	TRBD1	TGTGCCAGCAGACCTAACCGGGACAGCGTCAATGAGCAGTTCTTC	CASRPNRDSVNEQFF
TRBV19	NA	TRBJ2-1	TRBD2	TGTGCCAGTAGTCCAGCGGGAAATGAGCAGTTCTTC	CASSPAGNEQFF
TRBV7-9	NA	TRBJ2-7	NA	TGTTCCAGCAGCCAGGACAGCCTGATGGAGCAGTACTTC	CSSSQDSLMEQYF
TRBV7-9	NA	TRBJ2-1	TRBD2	TGTGCCAGCAGCTCAACTGGGACTAGCGGGAGGGGCTACAATGAGCAGTTCTTC	CASSSTGTSGRGYNEQFF
TRBV7-3	few	TRBJ2-3	TRBD2	TGTGCCAGCAGCCGACGACTAGCGGGGGCTAGCACAGATACGCAGTATTTT	CASSRRLAGASTDTQYF
TRBV7-2	NA	TRBJ2-3	TRBD2	TGTGCCAGCAGCTTAGCGGGGTCGCGGGGGGGCGGGGATACGCAGTATTTT	CASSLAGSRGGGDTQYF
TRBV11-2	NA	TRBJ2-5	TRBD2	TGTGCCAGCAGCTTAGGGGCGGGAGGGCCCTTGGGGGACCAAGAGACCCAGTACTTC	CASSLGAGGPLGDQETQYF
TRBV19	NA	TRBJ2-3	TRBD2	TGTGCCAGTAGTGAGACTAGCGGGAGCACAGATACGCAGTATTTT	CASSETSGSTDTQYF
TRBV28	NA	TRBJ1-5	NA	TGTGCCAGCAGCCGCTCACAGGGTCTCGGGCAATTGGATCAGCCCCAGCATTTT	CASSRSQGLGQLDQPQHF
TRBV7-9	NA	TRBJ2-7	NA	TGTGCCAGCAGTCGGACCGGGACAAAACCCTACGAGCAGTACTTC	CASSRTGTKPYEQYF